These 24 T cell receptor beta chains originate from one sample sequenced in a study of CD8+ T cells in alopecia areata. cDNA serving as the sequencing template came from extracted, reverse transcribed RNA. Sequencing was performed with immunoSEQ multiplex PCR; in TCRdb, only in-frame clones are kept and a portion is missing. The sample has 150,000 to 200,000 clones; 59% are singletons. Sequences were derived from CD4+ T cells sorted from blood, sampled at week 0. The origin of the receptors is a human donor with alopecia areata.

V and J are TRBV29-1 and TRBJ1-4; no clear D. The CDR3 length is 13 residues. Germline values: CDR1 SQVTM, CDR2 ANQGSEA. V was trimmed by 4 bases and J by 7 bases, leaving 13 bases between them. The CDR3 region is CSVAVFGSEKLFF. CDR3 DNA sequence: TGCAGCGTTGCGGTCTTCGGGAGTGAAAAACTGTTTTTT. The full variable domain, its missing parts supplied by reference TRBV29-1 and TRBJ1-4, is SAVISQKPSRDICQRGTSLTIQCQVDSQVTMMFWYRQQPGQSLTLIATANQGSEATYESGFVIDKFPISRPNLTFSTLTVSNMSPEDSSIYLCSVAVFGSEKLFFGSGTQLSVL.

This clone was detected only once. This chain joins TRBV10-3 and TRBJ1-1; weak D call: TRBD1 (6 bases). Germline V CDR1 and CDR2: ENHRY, SYGVKD. There are 12 residues in the CDR3. Trimming shortened V by 4 bases and J by 7 bases, and 10 bases separated the two germline ends. As DNA, the CDR3 is TGTGCCATCAGTGGAGGACAGTTTGAAGCTTTCTTT. It translates to CAISGGQFEAFF.

This chain uses TRBV30 with TRBJ1-6, with D perhaps matching TRBD1 (5 bases). The CDR3 has 14 residues. Germline V gene data show CDR1 as GTSNPN and CDR2 as SVGIG (reference sequence). V lost 4 bases and J 6 bases, leaving 13 bases between the germline ends. CDR3 residues: CAWISGRFNSPLHF. The DNA of the CDR3 is TGTGCCTGGATTTCGGGACGGTTTAATTCACCCCTCCACTTT. Together with reference TRBV30 and TRBJ1-6, the CDR3 gives the full variable domain: SQTIHQWPATLVQPVGSPLSLECTVEGTSNPNLYWYRQAAGRGLQLLFYSVGIGQISSEVPQNLSASRPQDRQFILSSKKLLLSDSGFYLCAWISGRFNSPLHFGNGTRLTVT.

This clone showed up just a few times. This rearrangement joins TRBV2 to TRBJ2-1; D assignment may be TRBD1 or TRBD2 (7 bases each). Germline CDR1 SNHLY, CDR2 FYNNEI. The ends were cut back, 5 bases at V and 6 bases at J, with 17 bases in the middle. The CDR3 length is 15 residues. The CDR3 DNA sequence: TGTGCCAGCAGTCCCAGGGGGGGCCCCGGCAATGAGCAGTTCTTC. Its translation: CASSPRGGPGNEQFF.

V usage is TRBV5-1 and J usage is TRBJ2-1; TRBD2 agrees at 9 bases. The CDR3 is made up of 16 amino acids. The V and J ends lost 0 bases and 4 bases, in that order; junction bases with no gene match: 5. CDR1 is SGHRS and CDR2 is YFSETQ in the germline V gene. The CDR3 is CASSLVASGAYNEQFF. In nucleotides, the CDR3 is TGCGCCAGCAGCTTGGTCGCTAGCGGGGCATACAATGAGCAGTTCTTC.

This clone has a count of ten or more. The chain carries TRBV9 and TRBJ2-1; D is uncertain. V lost 1 base and J lost 6, with 14 bases in between. The CDR3 runs 15 residues. The V gene's germline CDR1 is SGDLS and CDR2 YYNGEE. Written as DNA, the CDR3 is TGTGCCAGCAGCGTACGACTTTCTGGTGGCAATGAGCAGTTCTTC. As protein: CASSVRLSGGNEQFF.

The CDR3 here is CASSQEPGTGANVLTF. In DNA, the CDR3 is TGTGCCAGCAGCCAAGAACCGGGGACCGGGGCCAACGTCCTGACTTTC. The chain couples TRBV4-2 to TRBJ2-6; either TRBD1 or TRBD2 may supply D (5 bases each). V was trimmed by 0 bases and J by 4 bases, leaving 10 bases between them. The length of the CDR3 is 16 residues. The germline gives CDR1 LGHNA, CDR2 YNFKEQ.

CDR3: CASSFTYRGNNEKLFF. Here the CDR3 DNA reads TGTGCCAGCAGTTTCACCTACAGGGGGAATAATGAAAAACTGTTTTTT. The gene calls are TRBV27 and TRBJ1-4, with TRBD1 matching 8 bases. Trimming cost V 3 bases and J 4 bases; bases outside gene matches: 7. There are 16 residues in the CDR3. CDR1 is MNHEY, CDR2 SMNVEV, per germline (reference sequence).

The gene calls are TRBV23-1 and TRBJ1-2; D gene uncertain. TRBV23-1 belongs to the ORF category, with a function that is uncertain. CDR3 length: 11 amino acids. The V and J ends lost 3 bases and 8 bases respectively, with 7 bases between them. In DNA, the CDR3 is TGCGCCAGCAGTCACCAGTGCGGCTACACCTTC. It encodes CASSHQCGYTF.

This chain joins TRBV30 and TRBJ1-1, with D perhaps matching TRBD1 (6 bases). The CDR3 has 12 residues. Trimming took 7 bases from V and 4 from J, leaving 13 bases between them. Germline V CDR1 and CDR2: GTSNPN, SVGIG (reference sequence). The CDR3 spells CASSRGGTEAFF. The DNA of the CDR3 is TGTGCCTCCTCTAGGGGGGGCACTGAAGCTTTCTTT.

This chain connects TRBV4-2 to TRBJ2-2; TRBD1 is a possible D gene (5 bases). The CDR3 has 17 residues. Trimming took 1 base from V and 6 from J, leaving 18 bases between them. Germline CDR1 reads LGHNA; CDR2 reads YNFKEQ. CDR3 residues: CASSQVGVGQGAGELFF. The CDR3 DNA is TGTGCCAGCAGCCAAGTGGGTGTGGGGCAGGGTGCCGGGGAGCTGTTTTTT.

V and J are TRBV10-3 and TRBJ2-7; possible D gene TRBD2, 5 bases. This CDR3 is 14 amino acids long. Per germline, CDR1 ENHRY and CDR2 SYGVKD. The ends were cut back, 7 bases at V and 9 bases at J, with 22 bases in the middle. In DNA, the CDR3 is TGTGCCATCATCCTCGCCGGGATCAAAATGTGGCAGTACTTC. Its protein product is CAIILAGIKMWQYF.

The V and J genes are TRBV29-1 and TRBJ1-1; the D gene is possibly TRBD1 (5 bases). The V gene's germline CDR1 is SQVTM and CDR2 ANQGSEA. V dropped 7 bases and J dropped 5 bases, with 11 bases sitting between them. The CDR3 extends over 11 amino acids. The CDR3 is CSANQGTEAFF. The CDR3 DNA reads TGCAGCGCAAACCAGGGTACTGAAGCTTTCTTT.

The chain joins TRBV29-1 to TRBJ1-5; maybe TRBD1 (5 bases). The CDR3 runs 14 residues. Germline CDR1 is SQVTM and CDR2 is ANQGSEA. V lost 5 bases to trimming and J lost 0 bases, with 11 bases between them. CDR3 nucleotide sequence: TGCAGCGTTCAGACAGACAATAGCAATCAGCCCCAGCATTTT. Translated, it gives CSVQTDNSNQPQHF. Complete variable domain (other parts from reference TRBV29-1 and TRBJ1-5): SAVISQKPSRDICQRGTSLTIQCQVDSQVTMMFWYRQQPGQSLTLIATANQGSEATYESGFVIDKFPISRPNLTFSTLTVSNMSPEDSSIYLCSVQTDNSNQPQHFGDGTRLSIL.

This clone has just a few counts. CDR3 DNA sequence: TGTGCCTGGAGTAAAAGGACAGGTAGCACAGATACGCAGTATTTT. It yields the protein CAWSKRTGSTDTQYF. This chain joins TRBV30 and TRBJ2-3; 7 bases line up with TRBD1. Germline CDR1 reads GTSNPN; CDR2 reads SVGIG (reference sequence). This CDR3 spans 15 amino acids. Trimming removed 2 bases from V and 0 bases from J; junction bases left unmatched: 5. The full variable domain, its missing parts supplied by reference TRBV30 and TRBJ2-3, is SQTIHQWPATLVQPVGSPLSLECTVEGTSNPNLYWYRQAAGRGLQLLFYSVGIGQISSEVPQNLSASRPQDRQFILSSKKLLLSDSGFYLCAWSKRTGSTDTQYFGPGTRLTVL.

The chain has TRBV29-1 and TRBJ1-4; TRBD1 is a possible D gene (5 bases). Germline CDR1 is SQVTM and CDR2 is ANQGSEA. V lost 7 bases to trimming and J lost 6 bases, with 18 bases between them. This CDR3 region has 14 residues. CDR3 amino acids: CSARKRDGHEKLFF. DNA for the CDR3: TGCAGCGCCCGGAAAAGGGACGGACATGAAAAACTGTTTTTT.

Note on this clone: The sample has other DNA sequences that encode this CDR3 too. The genes are TRBV30 and TRBJ2-7, with D unresolved. V dropped 1 base and J dropped 2 bases, with 3 bases sitting between them. This CDR3 contains 11 residues. The germline CDR1 and CDR2 sequences are GTSNPN and SVGIG (reference sequence). The CDR3 protein is CAWSGAYEQYF. The DNA for the CDR3 is TGTGCCTGGAGTGGGGCCTACGAGCAGTACTTC.

The genes are TRBV13 and TRBJ2-7, with D perhaps matching TRBD1 (6 bases). V was trimmed by 0 bases and J by 6 bases, leaving 15 bases between them. The CDR3 has 15 amino acids. Germline CDR1 PRHDT, CDR2 FYEKMQ (reference sequence). The CDR3: CASSLGGRGRGEQYF. CDR3 nucleotide sequence: TGTGCCAGCAGCTTAGGCGGCAGGGGCCGAGGCGAGCAGTACTTC. The whole variable domain, remainder taken from reference TRBV13 and TRBJ2-7, is AAGVIQSPRHLIKEKRETATLKCYPIPRHDTVYWYQQGPGQDPQFLISFYEKMQSDKGSIPDRFSAQQFSDYHSELNMSSLELGDSALYFCASSLGGRGRGEQYFGPGTRLTVT.

The chain has TRBV15 and TRBJ2-5; TRBD2 agrees at 11 bases. This CDR3 has 16 amino acids. Losses at the gene ends were 5 bases for V and 2 bases for J; bases not matched to a gene: 7. The germline V gene has CDR1 LNHNV and CDR2 YYDKDF (reference sequence). The CDR3 region is CATSRRGLAGQETQYF. Here the CDR3 DNA reads TGTGCCACCAGCCGCCGCGGACTAGCGGGTCAAGAGACCCAGTACTTC.

The chain couples TRBV5-1 to TRBJ2-5; no reliable D call. CDR3 length equals 15 residues. V was clipped by 1 base and J by 4 bases, with 14 bases between them. Germline V CDR1 and CDR2: SGHRS, YFSETQ. CDR3 protein: CASSLLGIRGETQYF. Written as DNA, the CDR3 is TGCGCCAGCAGCTTGCTGGGCATCCGCGGAGAGACCCAGTACTTC.

This clone was found many times. This chain links TRBV18 with TRBJ2-1; the D call may be TRBD1 or TRBD2 (7 bases each). V was shortened by 3 bases and J by 3 bases, with 12 bases between the two germline ends. The CDR3 length is 15 residues. CDR1 is KGHSH and CDR2 is LQKENI in the germline V gene. CDR3 DNA: TGTGCCAGCTCACCGGGGGGGACAGTCTACAATGAGCAGTTCTTC. It translates to CASSPGGTVYNEQFF.

The chain links TRBV29-1 to TRBJ2-7, with D perhaps TRBD2 (6 bases). Germline V CDR1 and CDR2: SQVTM, ANQGSEA. Between the trimmed V and J ends, which lost 3 bases and 1 base, there was a span of 10 bases. The length of the CDR3 is 13 residues. The CDR3 nucleotides read TGCAGCGTTGATAGCGGTACATCCTACGAGCAGTACTTC. Translating gives CSVDSGTSYEQYF.

This clone has just a few counts. This chain uses TRBV29-1 with TRBJ2-7; D may be TRBD1 (5 bases). Per the germline V gene, CDR1 is SQVTM and CDR2 is ANQGSEA. V dropped 5 bases and J dropped 2 bases, with 10 bases sitting between them. The CDR3 totals 12 residues. The chain's CDR3 is CSVWTSPYEQYF. The CDR3 nucleotides are TGCAGCGTTTGGACATCGCCCTACGAGCAGTACTTC.

J is TRBJ2-2 and V is TRBV25-1, with TRBD2 matching over 7 bases. There are 14 residues in the CDR3. Germline V lookup: CDR1 MGHDK, CDR2 SYGVNS. The ends lost 3 bases at V and 5 bases at J; junction bases unmatched: 3. In nucleotides, the CDR3 is TGTGCCAGCAGTGACTCCGGGAGGACCGGGGAGCTGTTTTTT. It codes for CASSDSGRTGELFF.